This paragraph covers one TCR beta chain sequence. The record originates from a study of shared T cell receptors in the human thymus. Measured with immunoSEQ multiplex PCR; TCRdb has only the in-frame clones, and not every one. The table lists 640,000 or so clones, more than 70% of them singletons. These data were likewise used in another study, on human thymus T cells. As reported in that work: The thymus was resected at corrective cardiac surgery. It looked as if thymic and blood repertoires used V and J genes in a biased way.

Sequenced material: thymocytes. The clonotype comes from a boy under two years old with a congenital heart defect.

CDR3 loop: CSVEGGGREAFF. The CDR3 DNA is TGCAGCGTTGAAGGGGGGGGGCGGGAAGCTTTCTTT. The rearrangement joins TRBV29-1 to TRBJ1-1; maybe TRBD1 (6 bases). The CDR3 runs to 12 residues. Germline V gives CDR1 SQVTM, CDR2 ANQGSEA. Trimming cost V 1 base and J 8 bases, with 11 bases left between them.